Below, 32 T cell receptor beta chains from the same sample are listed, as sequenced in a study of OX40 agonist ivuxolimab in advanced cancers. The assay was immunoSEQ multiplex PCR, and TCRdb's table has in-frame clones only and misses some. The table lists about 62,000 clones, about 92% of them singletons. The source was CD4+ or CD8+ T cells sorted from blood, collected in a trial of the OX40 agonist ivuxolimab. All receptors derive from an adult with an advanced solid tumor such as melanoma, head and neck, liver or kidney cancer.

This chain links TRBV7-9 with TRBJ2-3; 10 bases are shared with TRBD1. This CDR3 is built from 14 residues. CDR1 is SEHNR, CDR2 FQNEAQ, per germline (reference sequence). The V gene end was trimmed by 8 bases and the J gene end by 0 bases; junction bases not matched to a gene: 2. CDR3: CASGTGDSTDTQYF. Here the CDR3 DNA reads TGTGCCAGCGGGACAGGGGATAGCACAGATACGCAGTATTTT.

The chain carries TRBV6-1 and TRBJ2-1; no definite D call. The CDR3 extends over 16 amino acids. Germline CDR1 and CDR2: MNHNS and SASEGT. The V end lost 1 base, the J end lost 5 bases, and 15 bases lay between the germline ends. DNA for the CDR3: TGTGCCAGCAGTGAAGATTATCGGACGGCAAACAATGAGCAGTTCTTC. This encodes CASSEDYRTANNEQFF.

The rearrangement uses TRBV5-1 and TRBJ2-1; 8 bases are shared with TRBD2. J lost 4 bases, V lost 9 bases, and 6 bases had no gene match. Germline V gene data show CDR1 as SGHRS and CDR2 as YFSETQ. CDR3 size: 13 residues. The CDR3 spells CATHSGAYNEQFF. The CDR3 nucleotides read TGCGCCACCCATAGCGGGGCGTACAATGAGCAGTTCTTC.

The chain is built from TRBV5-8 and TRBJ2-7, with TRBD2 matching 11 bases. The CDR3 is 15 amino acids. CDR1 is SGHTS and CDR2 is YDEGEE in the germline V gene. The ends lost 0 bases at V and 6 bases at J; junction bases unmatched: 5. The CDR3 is CASSLGLAGWGEQYF. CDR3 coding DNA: TGTGCCAGCAGCTTGGGACTAGCGGGATGGGGCGAGCAGTACTTC.

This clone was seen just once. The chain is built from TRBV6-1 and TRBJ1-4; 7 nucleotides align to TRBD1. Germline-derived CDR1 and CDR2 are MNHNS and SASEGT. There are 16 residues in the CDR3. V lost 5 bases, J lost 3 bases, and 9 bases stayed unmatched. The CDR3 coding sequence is TGTGCCAGCAGTCAAGACAGGGTCCGTCCTAATGAAAAACTGTTTTTT. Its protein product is CASSQDRVRPNEKLFF.

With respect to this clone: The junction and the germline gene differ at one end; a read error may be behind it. The CDR3 DNA is TGTGCCAGCAGCCAAGGACGAGATTACGAACAGTACTTC. Translated: CASSQGRDYEQYF. This chain uses TRBV4-2 with TRBJ2-7; D uncertain. Germline CDR1 and CDR2: LGHNA and YNFKEQ. The CDR3 runs to 13 residues.

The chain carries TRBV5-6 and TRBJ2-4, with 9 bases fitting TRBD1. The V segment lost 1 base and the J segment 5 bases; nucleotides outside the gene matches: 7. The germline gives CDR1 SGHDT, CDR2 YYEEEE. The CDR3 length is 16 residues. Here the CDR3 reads CASSLRTGGVQNIQYF. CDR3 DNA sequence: TGTGCCAGCAGCTTGAGAACAGGGGGCGTCCAAAACATTCAGTACTTC.

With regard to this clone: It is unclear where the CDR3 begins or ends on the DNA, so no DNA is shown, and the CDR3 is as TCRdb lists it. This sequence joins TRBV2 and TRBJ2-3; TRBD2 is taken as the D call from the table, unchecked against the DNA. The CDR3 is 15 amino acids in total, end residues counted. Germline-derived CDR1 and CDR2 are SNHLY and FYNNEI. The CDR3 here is CASSFGEGSTDTQYF.

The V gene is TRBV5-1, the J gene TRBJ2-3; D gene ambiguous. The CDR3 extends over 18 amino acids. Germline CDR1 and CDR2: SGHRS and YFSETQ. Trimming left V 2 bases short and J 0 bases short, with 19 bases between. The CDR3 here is CASSFWSAEMSSTDTQYF. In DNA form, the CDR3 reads TGCGCCAGCAGCTTTTGGTCCGCGGAAATGTCTAGCACAGATACGCAGTATTTT.

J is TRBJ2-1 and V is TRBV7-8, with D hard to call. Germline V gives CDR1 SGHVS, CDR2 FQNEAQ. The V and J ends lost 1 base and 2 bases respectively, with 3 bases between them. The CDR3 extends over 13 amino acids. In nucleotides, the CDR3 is TGTGCCAGCAGCTTAGTTGCCTACAATGAGCAGTTCTTC. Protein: CASSLVAYNEQFF.

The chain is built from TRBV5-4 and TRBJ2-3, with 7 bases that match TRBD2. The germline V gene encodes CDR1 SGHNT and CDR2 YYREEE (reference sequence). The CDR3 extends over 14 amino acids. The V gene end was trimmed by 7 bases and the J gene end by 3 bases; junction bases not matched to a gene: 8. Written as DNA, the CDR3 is TGTGCCAGCGGCCCTCCGGGGGGTACAGATACGCAGTATTTT. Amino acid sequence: CASGPPGGTDTQYF.

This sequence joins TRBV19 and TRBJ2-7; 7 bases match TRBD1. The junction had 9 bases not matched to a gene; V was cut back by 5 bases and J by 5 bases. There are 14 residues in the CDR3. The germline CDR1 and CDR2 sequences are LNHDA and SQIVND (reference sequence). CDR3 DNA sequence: TGTGCCAGTAGTCCCAGACAGGGAAGGGACGAGCAGTACTTC. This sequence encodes CASSPRQGRDEQYF.

The DNA for the CDR3 is TGTGCCAGCAGCCCAACCAGGGCGGACAGGGAACACTACAATGAGCAGTTCTTC. This translates into CASSPTRADREHYNEQFF. This chain joins TRBV21-1 and TRBJ2-1; the D call in the table, TRBD1, was not verified against the DNA. TRBV21-1 is recorded as a pseudogene. The length of the CDR3 is 18 residues.

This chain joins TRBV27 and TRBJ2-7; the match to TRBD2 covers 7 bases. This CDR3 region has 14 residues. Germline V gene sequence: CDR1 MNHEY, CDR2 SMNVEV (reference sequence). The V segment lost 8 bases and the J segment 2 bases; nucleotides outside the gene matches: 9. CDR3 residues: CASRVAGVTYEQYF. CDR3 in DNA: TGTGCCAGCCGCGTCGCGGGAGTTACCTACGAGCAGTACTTC.

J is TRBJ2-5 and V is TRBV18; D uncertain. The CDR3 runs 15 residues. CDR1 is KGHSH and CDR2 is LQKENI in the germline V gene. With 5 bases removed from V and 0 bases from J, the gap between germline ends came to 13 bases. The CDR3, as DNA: TGTGCCAGCTCAGGAGAGGCGGCGTACCAAGAGACCCAGTACTTC. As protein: CASSGEAAYQETQYF.

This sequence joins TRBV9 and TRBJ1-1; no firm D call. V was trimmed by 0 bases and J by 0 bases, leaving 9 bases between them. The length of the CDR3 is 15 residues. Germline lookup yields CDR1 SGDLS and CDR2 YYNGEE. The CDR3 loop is CASSVGLVMNTEAFF. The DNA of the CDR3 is TGTGCCAGCAGCGTAGGGCTGGTCATGAACACTGAAGCTTTCTTT. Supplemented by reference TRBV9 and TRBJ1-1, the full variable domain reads DSGVTQTPKHLITATGQRVTLRCSPRSGDLSVYWYQQSLDQGLQFLIQYYNGEERAKGNILERFSAQQFPDLHSELNLSSLELGDSALYFCASSVGLVMNTEAFFGQGTRLTVV.

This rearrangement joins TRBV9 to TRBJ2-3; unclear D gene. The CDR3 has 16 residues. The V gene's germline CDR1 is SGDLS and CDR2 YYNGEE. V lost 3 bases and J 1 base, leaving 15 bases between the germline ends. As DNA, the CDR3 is TGTGCCAGCAGCGAATTCGAACCACGAGGCACAGATACGCAGTATTTT. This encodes CASSEFEPRGTDTQYF.

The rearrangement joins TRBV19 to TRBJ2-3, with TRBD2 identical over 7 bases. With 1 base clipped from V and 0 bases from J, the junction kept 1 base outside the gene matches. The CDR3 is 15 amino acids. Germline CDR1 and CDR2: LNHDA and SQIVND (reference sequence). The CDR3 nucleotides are TGTGCCAGTAGTATAGCGGGGGGAAGCACAGATACGCAGTATTTT. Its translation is CASSIAGGSTDTQYF.

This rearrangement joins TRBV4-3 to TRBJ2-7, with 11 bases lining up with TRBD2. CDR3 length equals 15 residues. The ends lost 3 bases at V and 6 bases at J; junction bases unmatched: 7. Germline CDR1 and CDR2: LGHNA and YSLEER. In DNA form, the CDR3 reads TGCGCCAGCAGCCACTTAGCGGGAGGGCCAAGCGAGCAGTACTTC. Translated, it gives CASSHLAGGPSEQYF.

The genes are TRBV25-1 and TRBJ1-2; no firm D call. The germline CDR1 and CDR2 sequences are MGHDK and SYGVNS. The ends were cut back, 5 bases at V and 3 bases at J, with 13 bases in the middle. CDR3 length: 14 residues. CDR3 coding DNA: TGTGCCAGCAGTTGGAACAGCTTATACTATGGCTACACCTTC. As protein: CASSWNSLYYGYTF.

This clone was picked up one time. The CDR3, as DNA: TGTGCCAGCAGCTTTCTTTCGGATGGCGGAGAGACCCAGTACTTC. It encodes CASSFLSDGGETQYF. The rearrangement uses TRBV7-9 and TRBJ2-5; D is uncertain. Trimming cost V 3 bases and J 4 bases, with 15 bases left between them. CDR3 length: 15 residues. CDR1 and CDR2 from the germline V gene are SEHNR and FQNEAQ (reference sequence).

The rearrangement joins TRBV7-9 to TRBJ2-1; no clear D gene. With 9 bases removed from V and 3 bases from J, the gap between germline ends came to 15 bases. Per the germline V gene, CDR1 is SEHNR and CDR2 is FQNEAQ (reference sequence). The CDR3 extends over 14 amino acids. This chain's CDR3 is CASTFNGDYNEQFF. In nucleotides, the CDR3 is TGTGCCAGTACTTTTAATGGGGACTACAATGAGCAGTTCTTC.

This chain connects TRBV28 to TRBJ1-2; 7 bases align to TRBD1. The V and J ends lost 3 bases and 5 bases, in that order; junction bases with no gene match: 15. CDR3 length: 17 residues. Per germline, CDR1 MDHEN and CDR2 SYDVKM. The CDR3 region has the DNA TGTGCCAGCAGTTTCCACCAGGGGACAGCTGTTAGATATGGCTACACCTTC. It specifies CASSFHQGTAVRYGYTF.

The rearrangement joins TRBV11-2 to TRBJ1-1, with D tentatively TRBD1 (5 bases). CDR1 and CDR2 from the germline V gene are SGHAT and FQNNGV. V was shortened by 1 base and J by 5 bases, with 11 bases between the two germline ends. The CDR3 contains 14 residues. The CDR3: CASSLGRGDTEAFF. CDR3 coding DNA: TGTGCCAGCAGCTTAGGTAGGGGAGATACTGAAGCTTTCTTT. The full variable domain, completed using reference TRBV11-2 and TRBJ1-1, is EAGVAQSPRYKIIEKRQSVAFWCNPISGHATLYWYQQILGQGPKLLIQFQNNGVVDDSQLPKDRFSAERLKGVDSTLKIQPAKLEDSAVYLCASSLGRGDTEAFFGQGTRLTVV.

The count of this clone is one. The CDR3 sequence is CASSLDDWGLESEQYF. The CDR3 bases are TGTGCCAGCAGCTTAGATGATTGGGGGCTTGAATCCGAGCAGTACTTC. The chain is built from TRBV7-9 and TRBJ2-7; D might be TRBD1 (6 bases). The CDR3 is 16 residues long. Trimming left V 1 base short and J 6 bases short, with 19 bases between. Germline values: CDR1 SEHNR, CDR2 FQNEAQ (reference sequence).

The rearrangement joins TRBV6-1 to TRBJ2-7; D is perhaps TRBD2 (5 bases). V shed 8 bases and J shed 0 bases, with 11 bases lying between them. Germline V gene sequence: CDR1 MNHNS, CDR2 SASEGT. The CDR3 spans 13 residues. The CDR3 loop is CASAGRSSYEQYF. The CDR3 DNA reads TGTGCCAGCGCGGGCAGGAGCTCCTACGAGCAGTACTTC.

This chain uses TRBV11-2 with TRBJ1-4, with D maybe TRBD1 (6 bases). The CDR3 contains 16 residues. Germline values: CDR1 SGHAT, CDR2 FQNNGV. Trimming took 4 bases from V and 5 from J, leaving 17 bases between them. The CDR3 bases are TGTGCCAGCAGCTCAGGGGAGACCGGAAGGAATGAAAAACTGTTTTTT. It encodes CASSSGETGRNEKLFF.

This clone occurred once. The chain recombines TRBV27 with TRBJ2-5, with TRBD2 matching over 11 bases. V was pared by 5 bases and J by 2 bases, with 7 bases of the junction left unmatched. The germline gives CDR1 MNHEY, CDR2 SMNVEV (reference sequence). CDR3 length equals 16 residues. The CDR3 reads CASSPGTSGGQETQYF. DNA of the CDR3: TGTGCCAGCAGTCCCGGGACTAGCGGAGGACAAGAGACCCAGTACTTC.

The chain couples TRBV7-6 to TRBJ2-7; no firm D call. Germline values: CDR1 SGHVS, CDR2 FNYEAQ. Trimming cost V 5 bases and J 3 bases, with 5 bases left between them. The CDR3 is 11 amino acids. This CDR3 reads CASSTSYEQYF. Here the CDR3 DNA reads TGTGCCAGCAGCACAAGCTACGAGCAGTACTTC.

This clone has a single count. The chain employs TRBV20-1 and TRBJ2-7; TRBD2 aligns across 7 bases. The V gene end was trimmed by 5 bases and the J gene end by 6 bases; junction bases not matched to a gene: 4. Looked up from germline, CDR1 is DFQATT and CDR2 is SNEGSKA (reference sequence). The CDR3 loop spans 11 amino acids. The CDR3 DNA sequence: TGCAGTGCTCATTCTAGCGGCGAGCAGTACTTC. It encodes CSAHSSGEQYF.

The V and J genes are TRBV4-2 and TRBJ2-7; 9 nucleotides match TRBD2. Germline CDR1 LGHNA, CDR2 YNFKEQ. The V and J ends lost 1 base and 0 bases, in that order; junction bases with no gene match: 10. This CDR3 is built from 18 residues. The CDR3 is CASSQGVSGGPSSYEQYF. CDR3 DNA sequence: TGTGCCAGCAGCCAAGGGGTTAGCGGGGGCCCGAGCTCCTACGAGCAGTACTTC.

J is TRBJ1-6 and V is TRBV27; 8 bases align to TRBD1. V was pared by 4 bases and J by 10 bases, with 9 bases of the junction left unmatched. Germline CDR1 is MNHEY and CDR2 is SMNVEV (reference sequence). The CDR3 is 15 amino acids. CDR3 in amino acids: CASSSRTGTQSPLHF. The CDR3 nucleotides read TGTGCCAGCAGTTCCCGGACAGGGACTCAATCACCCCTCCACTTT.